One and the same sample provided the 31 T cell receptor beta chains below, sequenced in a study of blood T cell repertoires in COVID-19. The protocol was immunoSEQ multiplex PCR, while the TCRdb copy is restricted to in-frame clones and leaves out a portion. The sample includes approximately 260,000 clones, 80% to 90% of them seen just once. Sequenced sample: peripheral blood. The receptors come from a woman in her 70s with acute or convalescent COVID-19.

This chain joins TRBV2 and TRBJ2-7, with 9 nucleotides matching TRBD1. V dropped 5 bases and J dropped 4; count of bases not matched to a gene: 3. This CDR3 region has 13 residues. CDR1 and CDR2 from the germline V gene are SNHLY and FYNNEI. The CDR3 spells CASSTGTGYEQYF. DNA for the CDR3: TGTGCCAGCAGTACCGGGACAGGGTACGAGCAGTACTTC.

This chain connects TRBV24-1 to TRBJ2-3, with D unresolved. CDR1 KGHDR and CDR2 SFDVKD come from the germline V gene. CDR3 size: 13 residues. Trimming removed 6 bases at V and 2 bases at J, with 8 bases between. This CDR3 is CATSPSHTDTQYF. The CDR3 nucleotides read TGTGCCACCAGTCCATCCCACACAGATACGCAGTATTTT.

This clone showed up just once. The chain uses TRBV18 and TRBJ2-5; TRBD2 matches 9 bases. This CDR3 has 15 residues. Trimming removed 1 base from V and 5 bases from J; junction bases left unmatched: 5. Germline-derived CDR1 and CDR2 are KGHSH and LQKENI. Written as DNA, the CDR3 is TGTGCCAGCTCACCACTTGCTAGCGGGGCGGAGACCCAGTACTTC. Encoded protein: CASSPLASGAETQYF.

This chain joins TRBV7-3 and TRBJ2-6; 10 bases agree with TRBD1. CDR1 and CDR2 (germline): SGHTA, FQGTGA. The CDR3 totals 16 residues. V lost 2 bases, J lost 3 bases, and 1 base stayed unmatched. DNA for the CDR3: TGTGCCAGCAGCTTAGGGACAGGGGTTGGGGCCAACGTCCTGACTTTC. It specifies CASSLGTGVGANVLTF. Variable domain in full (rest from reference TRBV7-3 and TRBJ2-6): GAGVSQTPSNKVTEKGKYVELRCDPISGHTALYWYRQSLGQGPEFLIYFQGTGAADDSGLPNDRFFAVRPEGSVSTLKIQRTERGDSAVYLCASSLGTGVGANVLTFGAGSRLTVL.

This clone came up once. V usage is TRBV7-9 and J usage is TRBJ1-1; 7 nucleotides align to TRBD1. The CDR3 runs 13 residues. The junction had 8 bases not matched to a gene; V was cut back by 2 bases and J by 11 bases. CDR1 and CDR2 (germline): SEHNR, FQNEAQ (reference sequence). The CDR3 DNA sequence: TGTGCCAGCAGCTTACAACAGGGGCGAGGCGCTTTCTTT. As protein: CASSLQQGRGAFF. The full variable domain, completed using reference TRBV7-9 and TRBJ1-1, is DTGVSQNPRHKITKRGQNVTFRCDPISEHNRLYWYRQTLGQGPEFLTYFQNEAQLEKSRLLSDRFSAERPKGSFSTLEIQRTEQGDSAMYLCASSLQQGRGAFFGQGTRLTVV.

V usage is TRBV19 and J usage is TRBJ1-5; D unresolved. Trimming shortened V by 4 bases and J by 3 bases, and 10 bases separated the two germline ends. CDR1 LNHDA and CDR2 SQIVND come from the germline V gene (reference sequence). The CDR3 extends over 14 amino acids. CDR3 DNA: TGTGCCAGTAGTAAGGGAGGCCCCAATCAGCCCCAGCATTTT. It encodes CASSKGGPNQPQHF.

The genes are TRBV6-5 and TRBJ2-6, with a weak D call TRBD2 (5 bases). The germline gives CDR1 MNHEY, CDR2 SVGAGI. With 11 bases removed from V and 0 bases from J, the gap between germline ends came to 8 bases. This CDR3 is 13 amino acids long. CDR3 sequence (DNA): TGTGCCTACGGACTCTCTGGGGCCAACGTCCTGACTTTC. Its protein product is CAYGLSGANVLTF.

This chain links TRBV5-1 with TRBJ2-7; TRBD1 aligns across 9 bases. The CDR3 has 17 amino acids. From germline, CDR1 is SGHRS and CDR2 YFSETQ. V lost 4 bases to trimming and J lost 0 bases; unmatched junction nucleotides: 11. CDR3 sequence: CASSLNPPDRGSYEQYF. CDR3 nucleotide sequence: TGCGCCAGCAGCCTTAACCCTCCGGACAGGGGCTCCTACGAGCAGTACTTC. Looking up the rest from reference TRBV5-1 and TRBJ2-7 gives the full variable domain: KAGVTQTPRYLIKTRGQQVTLSCSPISGHRSVSWYQQTPGQGLQFLFEYFSETQRNKGNFPGRFSGRQFSNSRSEMNVSTLELGDSALYLCASSLNPPDRGSYEQYFGPGTRLTVT.

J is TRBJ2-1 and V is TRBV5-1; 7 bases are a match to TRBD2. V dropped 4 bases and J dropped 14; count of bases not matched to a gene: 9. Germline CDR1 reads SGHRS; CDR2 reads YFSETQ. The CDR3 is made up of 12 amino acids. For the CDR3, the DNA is TGCGCCAGCAGCCCTTCAGGGCGGGGGAAGTTCTTC. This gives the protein CASSPSGRGKFF.

The CDR3 loop reads CASGAGTSDTGELFF. CDR3 DNA sequence: TGCGCCAGTGGGGCCGGGACTAGTGACACCGGGGAGCTGTTTTTT. This rearrangement joins TRBV5-1 to TRBJ2-2; 8 bases map to TRBD2. Germline-derived CDR1 and CDR2 are SGHRS and YFSETQ. Trimming cost V 8 bases and J 3 bases; bases outside gene matches: 9. The CDR3 has 15 amino acids.

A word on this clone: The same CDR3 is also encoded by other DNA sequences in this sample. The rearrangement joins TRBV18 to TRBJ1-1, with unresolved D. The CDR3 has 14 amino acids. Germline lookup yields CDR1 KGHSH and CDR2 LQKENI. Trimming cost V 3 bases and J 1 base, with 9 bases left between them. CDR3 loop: CASSPGQRNTEAFF. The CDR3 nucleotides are TGTGCCAGCTCACCCGGCCAGCGGAACACTGAAGCTTTCTTT.

Here the CDR3 DNA reads TGTGCCAGCTCACAAGGACAGGGGACCCTTCAGCCCCAGCATTTT. Translating it yields CASSQGQGTLQPQHF. The chain links TRBV18 to TRBJ1-5; 9 nucleotides agree with TRBD1. This CDR3 contains 15 residues. The trim removed 4 bases at V and 6 bases at J, leaving 7 bases unmatched. Germline values: CDR1 KGHSH, CDR2 LQKENI.

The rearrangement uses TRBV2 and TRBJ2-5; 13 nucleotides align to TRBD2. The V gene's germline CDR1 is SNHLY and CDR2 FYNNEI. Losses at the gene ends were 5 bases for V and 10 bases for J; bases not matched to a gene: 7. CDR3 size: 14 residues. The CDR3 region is CASSYRTSGGDQYF. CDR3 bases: TGTGCCAGCAGTTACAGGACTAGCGGGGGCGACCAGTACTTC.

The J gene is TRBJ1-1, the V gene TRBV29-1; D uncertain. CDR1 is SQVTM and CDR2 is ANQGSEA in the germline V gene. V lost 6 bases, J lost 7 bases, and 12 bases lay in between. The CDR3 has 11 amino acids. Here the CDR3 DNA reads TGCAGCGTGACCCCGACAATTGAAGCTTTCTTT. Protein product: CSVTPTIEAFF.

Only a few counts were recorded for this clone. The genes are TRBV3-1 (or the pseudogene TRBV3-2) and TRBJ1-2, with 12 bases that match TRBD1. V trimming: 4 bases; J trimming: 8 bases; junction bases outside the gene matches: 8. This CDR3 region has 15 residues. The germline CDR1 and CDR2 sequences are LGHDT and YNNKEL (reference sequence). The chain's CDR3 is CASSPSGQGAAGYTF. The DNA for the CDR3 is TGTGCCAGCAGCCCTTCGGGACAGGGGGCGGCGGGCTACACCTTC.

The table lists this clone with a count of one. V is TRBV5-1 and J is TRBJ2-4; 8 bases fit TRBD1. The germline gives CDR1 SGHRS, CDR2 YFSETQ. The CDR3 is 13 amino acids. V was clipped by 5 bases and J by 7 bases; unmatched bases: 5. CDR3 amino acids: CASRVTGGNIQYF. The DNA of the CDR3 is TGCGCCAGCAGAGTCACAGGGGGTAACATTCAGTACTTC.

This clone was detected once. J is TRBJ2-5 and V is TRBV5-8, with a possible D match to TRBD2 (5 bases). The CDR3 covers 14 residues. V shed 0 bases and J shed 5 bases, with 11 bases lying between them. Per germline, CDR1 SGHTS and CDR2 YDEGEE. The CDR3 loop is CASSLGGLGETQYF. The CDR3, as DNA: TGTGCCAGCAGCTTGGGAGGGTTAGGGGAGACCCAGTACTTC.

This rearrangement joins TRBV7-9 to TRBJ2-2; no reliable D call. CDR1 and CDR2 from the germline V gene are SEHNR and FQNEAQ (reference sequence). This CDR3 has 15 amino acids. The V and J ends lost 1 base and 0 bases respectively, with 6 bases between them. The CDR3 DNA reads TGTGCCAGCAGCTTAGGCAGAACGAACACCGGGGAGCTGTTTTTT. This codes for CASSLGRTNTGELFF.

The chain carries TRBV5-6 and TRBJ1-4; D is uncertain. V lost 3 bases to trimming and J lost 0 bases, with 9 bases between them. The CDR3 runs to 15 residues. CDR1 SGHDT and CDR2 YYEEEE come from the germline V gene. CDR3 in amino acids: CASSSTRATNEKLFF. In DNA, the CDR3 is TGTGCCAGCAGCTCCACTCGGGCAACTAATGAAAAACTGTTTTTT.

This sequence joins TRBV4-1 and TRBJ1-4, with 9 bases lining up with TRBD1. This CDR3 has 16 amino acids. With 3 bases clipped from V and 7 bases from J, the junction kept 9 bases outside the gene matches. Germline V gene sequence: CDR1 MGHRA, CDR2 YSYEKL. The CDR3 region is CASSQAPGQGSEKLFF. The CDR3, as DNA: TGCGCCAGCAGCCAGGCTCCGGGACAGGGTAGTGAAAAACTGTTTTTT.

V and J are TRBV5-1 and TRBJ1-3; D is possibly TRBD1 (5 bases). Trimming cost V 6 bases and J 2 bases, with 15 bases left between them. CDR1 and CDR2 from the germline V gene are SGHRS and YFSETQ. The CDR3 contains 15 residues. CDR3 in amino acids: CASTPGGTPGNTIYF. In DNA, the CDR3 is TGCGCCAGCACCCCCGGAGGGACGCCTGGAAACACCATATATTTT.

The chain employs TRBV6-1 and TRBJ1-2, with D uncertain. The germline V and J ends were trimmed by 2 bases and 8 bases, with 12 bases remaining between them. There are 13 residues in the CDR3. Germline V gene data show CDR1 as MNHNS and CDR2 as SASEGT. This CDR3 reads CASSELGREGYTF. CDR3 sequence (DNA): TGTGCCAGCAGTGAATTGGGGAGGGAGGGCTACACCTTC.

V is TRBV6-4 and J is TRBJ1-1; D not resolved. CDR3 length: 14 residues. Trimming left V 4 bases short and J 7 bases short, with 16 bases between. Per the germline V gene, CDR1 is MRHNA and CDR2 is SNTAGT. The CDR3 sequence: CASSVSSVNDEAFF. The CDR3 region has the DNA TGTGCCAGCAGTGTATCCTCAGTGAACGATGAAGCTTTCTTT.

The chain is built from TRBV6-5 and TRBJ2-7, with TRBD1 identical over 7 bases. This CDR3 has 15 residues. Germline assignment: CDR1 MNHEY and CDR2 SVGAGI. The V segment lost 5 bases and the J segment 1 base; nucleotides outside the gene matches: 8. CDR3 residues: CASSKLMGQSYEQYF. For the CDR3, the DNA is TGTGCCAGCAGTAAACTGATGGGACAGTCCTACGAGCAGTACTTC.

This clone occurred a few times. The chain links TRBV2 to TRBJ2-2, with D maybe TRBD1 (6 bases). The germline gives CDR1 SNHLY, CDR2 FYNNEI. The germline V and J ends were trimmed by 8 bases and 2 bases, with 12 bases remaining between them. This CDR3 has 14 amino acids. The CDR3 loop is CASGKGGNTGELFF. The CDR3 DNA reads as TGTGCCAGCGGGAAAGGGGGAAACACCGGGGAGCTGTTTTTT.

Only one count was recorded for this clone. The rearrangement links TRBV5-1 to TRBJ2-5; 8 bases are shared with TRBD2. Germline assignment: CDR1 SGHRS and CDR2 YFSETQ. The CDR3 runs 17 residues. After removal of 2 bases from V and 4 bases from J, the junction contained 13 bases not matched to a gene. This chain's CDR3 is CASSFKAGEQYGETQYF. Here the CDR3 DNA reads TGCGCCAGCAGCTTCAAAGCGGGGGAGCAGTATGGAGAGACCCAGTACTTC.

The CDR3, as DNA: TGTGCCAGCAGCTTAATCCTGTATGGCTACACCTTC. Translated: CASSLILYGYTF. The chain has TRBV7-3 and TRBJ1-2; no firm D call. The CDR3 length is 12 residues. Per germline, CDR1 SGHTA and CDR2 FQGTGA. The V gene lost 1 base and the J gene lost 5 bases, with 5 bases spanning the gap.

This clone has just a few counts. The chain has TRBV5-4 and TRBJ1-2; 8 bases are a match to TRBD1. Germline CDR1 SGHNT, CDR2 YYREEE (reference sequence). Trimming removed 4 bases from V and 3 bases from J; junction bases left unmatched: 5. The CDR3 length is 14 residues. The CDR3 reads CASSPGGQDYGYTF. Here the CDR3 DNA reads TGTGCCAGCAGCCCGGGGGGACAGGACTATGGCTACACCTTC.

Here the CDR3 DNA reads TGTGCCAGCAGCTCCTTTCGACTAGCCCTGGGAGAGACCCAGTACTTC. Its protein is CASSSFRLALGETQYF. The V gene is TRBV5-6, the J gene TRBJ2-5; TRBD2 matches 7 bases. The CDR3 runs 16 residues. The junction had 12 bases not matched to a gene; V was cut back by 3 bases and J by 4 bases. Germline V gene sequence: CDR1 SGHDT, CDR2 YYEEEE.

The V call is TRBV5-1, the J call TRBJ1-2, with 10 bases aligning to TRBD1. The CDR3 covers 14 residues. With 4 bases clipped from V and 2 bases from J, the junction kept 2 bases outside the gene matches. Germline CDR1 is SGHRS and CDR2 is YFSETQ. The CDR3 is CASSVTGGNYGYTF. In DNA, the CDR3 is TGCGCCAGCAGCGTGACAGGGGGCAACTATGGCTACACCTTC.

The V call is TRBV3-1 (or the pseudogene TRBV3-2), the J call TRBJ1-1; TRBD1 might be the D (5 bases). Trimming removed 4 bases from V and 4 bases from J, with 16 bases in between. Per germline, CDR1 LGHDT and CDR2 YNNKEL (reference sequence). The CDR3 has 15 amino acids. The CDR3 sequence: CASSRGGSGSTEAFF. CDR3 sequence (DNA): TGTGCCAGCAGCCGTGGAGGGTCAGGGAGCACTGAAGCTTTCTTT.